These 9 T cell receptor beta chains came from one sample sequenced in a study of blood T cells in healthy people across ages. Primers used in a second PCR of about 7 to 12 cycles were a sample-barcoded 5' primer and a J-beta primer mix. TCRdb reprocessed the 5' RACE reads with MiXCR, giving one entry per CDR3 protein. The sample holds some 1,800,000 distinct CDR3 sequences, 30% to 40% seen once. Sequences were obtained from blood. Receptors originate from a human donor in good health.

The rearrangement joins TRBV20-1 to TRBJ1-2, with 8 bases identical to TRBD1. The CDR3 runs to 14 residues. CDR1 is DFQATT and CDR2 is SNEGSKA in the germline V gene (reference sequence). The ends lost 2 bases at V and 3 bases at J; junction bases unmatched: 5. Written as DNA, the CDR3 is TGCAGTGCTAGACAGGGGGCGCCAGACTATGGCTACACCTTC. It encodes CSARQGAPDYGYTF.

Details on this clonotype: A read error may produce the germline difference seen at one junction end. DNA of the CDR3: TGTGCCAGCTCACCAGTCAACTCTGGGGCCAACGTCCAGACTTTC. Translating it yields CASSPVNSGANVQTF. The gene calls are TRBV18 and TRBJ2-6, with D possibly TRBD1 on 5 matching bases. This CDR3 spans 15 amino acids. Germline CDR1 is KGHSH and CDR2 is LQKENI.

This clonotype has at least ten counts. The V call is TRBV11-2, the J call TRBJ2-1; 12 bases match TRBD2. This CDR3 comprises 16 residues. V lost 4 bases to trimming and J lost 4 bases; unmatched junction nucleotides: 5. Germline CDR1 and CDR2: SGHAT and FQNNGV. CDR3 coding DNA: TGTGCCAGCAGCTCCGGACTAGCGGGGAGGTACAATGAGCAGTTCTTC. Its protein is CASSSGLAGRYNEQFF. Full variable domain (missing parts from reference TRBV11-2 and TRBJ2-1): EAGVAQSPRYKIIEKRQSVAFWCNPISGHATLYWYQQILGQGPKLLIQFQNNGVVDDSQLPKDRFSAERLKGVDSTLKIQPAKLEDSAVYLCASSSGLAGRYNEQFFGPGTRLTVL.

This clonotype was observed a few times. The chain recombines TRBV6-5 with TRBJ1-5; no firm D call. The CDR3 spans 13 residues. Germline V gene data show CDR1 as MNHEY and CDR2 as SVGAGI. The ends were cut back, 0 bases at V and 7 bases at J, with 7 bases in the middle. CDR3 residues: CASSYSRWQPQHF. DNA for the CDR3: TGTGCCAGCAGTTACTCAAGGTGGCAGCCCCAGCATTTT.

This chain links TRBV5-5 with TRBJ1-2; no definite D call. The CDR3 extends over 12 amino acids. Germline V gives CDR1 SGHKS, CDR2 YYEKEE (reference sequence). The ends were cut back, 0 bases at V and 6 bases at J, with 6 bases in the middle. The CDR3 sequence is CASSLGANGYTF. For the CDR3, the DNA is TGTGCCAGCAGCTTGGGGGCGAATGGCTACACCTTC.

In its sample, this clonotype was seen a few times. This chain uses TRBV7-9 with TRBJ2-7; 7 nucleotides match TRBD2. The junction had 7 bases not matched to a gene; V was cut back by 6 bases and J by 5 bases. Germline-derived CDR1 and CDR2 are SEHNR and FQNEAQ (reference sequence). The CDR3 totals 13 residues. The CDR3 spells CASSWRGNDEQYF. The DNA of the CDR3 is TGTGCCAGCAGTTGGCGGGGGAACGACGAGCAGTACTTC.

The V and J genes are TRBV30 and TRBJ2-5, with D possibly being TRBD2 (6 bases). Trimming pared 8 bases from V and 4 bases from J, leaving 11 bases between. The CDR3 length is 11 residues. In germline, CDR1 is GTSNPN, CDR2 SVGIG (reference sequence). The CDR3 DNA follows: TGTGCCGGAGGGACCACAGAGACCCAGTACTTC. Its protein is CAGGTTETQYF.

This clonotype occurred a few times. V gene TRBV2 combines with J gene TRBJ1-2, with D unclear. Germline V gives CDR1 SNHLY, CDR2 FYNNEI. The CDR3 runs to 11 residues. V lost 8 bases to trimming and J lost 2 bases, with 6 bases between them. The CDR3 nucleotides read TGTGCCAGCGGGCAGAACTATGGCTACACCTTC. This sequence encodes CASGQNYGYTF. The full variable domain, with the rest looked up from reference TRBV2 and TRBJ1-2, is EPEVTQTPSHQVTQMGQEVILRCVPISNHLYFYWYRQILGQKVEFLVSFYNNEISEKSEIFDDQFSVERPDGSNFTLKIRSTKLEDSAMYFCASGQNYGYTFGSGTRLTVV.

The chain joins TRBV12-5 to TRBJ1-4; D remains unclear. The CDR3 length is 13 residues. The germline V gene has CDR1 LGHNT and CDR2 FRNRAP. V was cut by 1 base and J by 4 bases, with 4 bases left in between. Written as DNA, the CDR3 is TGTGCTAGTGGTTTGGACAGTAATGAAAAACTGTTTTTT. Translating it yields CASGLDSNEKLFF.